This T cell receptor beta chain was recovered during a study of blood T cells in healthy people across ages (dated by TCRdb to about 2015). In terms of the full investigation: In model experiments, template switching captured about one uniquely barcoded TCR beta cDNA molecule for every two T cells. Donors were grouped into four age groups: young (average roughly 15 years), middle-aged (less than 40), aged (62) and long-lived (around 82). The study measured age-related changes in TCR beta repertoire diversity using deep sequencing normalized with unique cDNA molecular identifiers. The study analyzed two additional independent replicas of 1 million unique cDNA reads from the same blood draw for two donors, one aged 18 to 29 and one aged 80 or older. General findings and caveats noted by the study authors: There was a strong correlation between observed TCR beta diversity and the percentage of naive T cells measured by flow cytometry. Bulk unsorted PBMC profiling prevented conclusive comparison of naive and antigen-experienced compartments. The long-lived group showed more naive CD4+ T cells, fewer expanded clones and increased TCR diversity than the aged group, suggesting age selection. As age increased, observed TCR beta diversity per million T cells dropped in a roughly linear way, and a significant reduction was already evident by age about 36. Because donor CMV infection status was unknown, age-related changes in expanded clonotypes were potentially confounded. Estimates of total diversity based on one million sequenced T cells were considered lower bounds and underestimates.

The donors were roughly 38 Caucasian individuals from Russia, aged roughly 6 to 100 years, who were systemically healthy. Each donor gave approximately 9.4 milliliters of peripheral blood, drawn into EDTA-treated Vacutainer tubes. PBMCs were isolated by Ficoll-Paque density-gradient centrifugation, with at least 6 million obtained per sample. Total RNA, at least 5 micrograms per sample, was extracted from PBMCs with Trizol reagent. For every donor, an aliquot of PBMCs went through flow cytometry to measure the percentages of naive CD45RAhigh/CD27high T cells. The method behind the library was 5' RACE. The listed sequencing device is Illumina HiSeq 2500. The second PCR ran for roughly 7 to 11 cycles and used a J-beta primer mix along with a sample-barcoded 5' primer. Each TCR beta cDNA molecule received a unique molecular identifier from a template-switch 5' adaptor carrying 12 random nucleotides. At least 2.5 million CDR3-containing paired-end reads were obtained from each sample. All of the RNA was converted into first-strand cDNA using the Mint cDNA synthesis kit, with a TRBC-specific oligonucleotide serving as the primer. Following uracil-DNA glycosylase treatment, a first 18-cycle PCR with universal primers M1SS and BC2_uni_R was performed on all cDNA. Per the authors' processing: Normalization of each sample was performed by random selection of 1 million high-quality reads, each carrying a distinct molecular identifier. Reads sharing molecular identifiers were discarded rather than binned into consensus sequences. MiTCR, set to a Q25 quality threshold and the strictest error-elimination algorithm, was used for CDR3 identification, clonotype clustering and error correction. A nonparametric unseen species model using Euler transformation provided a lower-bound estimate of total TCR beta diversity. TCRdb reworked the public reads: Q25 trimming with fastp, MiXCR clone assembly, productive beta chains retained. Entries that share a CDR3 protein sequence are merged under the most common genes and DNA. The V and J calls and clone size come from TCRdb's table, not from the authors' own analysis. Across this sample there are roughly 1 million distinct CDR3 sequences, with about 23% seen only once. Approximately 0.7% of the sample is taken by the ten largest.

Of note for this clonotype: Which antigen it targets is not known. Per-base qualities were not stored, and no clone one base away is much larger.

The germline V gene (reference sequence) supplies CDR1 SEHNR and CDR2 FQNEAQ. The CDR3 numbers 15 residues from cysteine through phenylalanine. CDR3 DNA is the only sequence kept; it has 45 bases, read in frame from the first base. Between the V and J ends, shortened by 3 bases and 7 bases respectively, the junction contains 16 bases. This sample also appeared in a second study, on T cells of mothers and their children. The second publication reports: Donors were nine systemically healthy Caucasian individuals: three mothers and their six children. cDNA synthesis consumed the entire amount of extracted RNA, loaded at 1.5 ug RNA in each 15 ul reaction. In the second PCR, sample barcodes and 2-4 random nucleotides were introduced via the M1S primer. Over 8.5 million TCR beta CDR3 reads came from each mother, compared with some 3.1 million reads from each child. TCR recombination output is similarly shaped by thymic selection in related and unrelated pairs, with a minor effect exerted by inherited differences. Normalized repertoire overlap in related mother-child pairs was always slightly higher than in unrelated mother-child pairs, but the difference was never significant. No persistent microchimeric T cell clones were found, with a detection sensitivity of 75 to 100 clones per million clonotypes. The study used deep NGS to compare TCR beta repertoires of mothers and children, seeking features distinguishing related mother-child pairs from unrelated individuals. The mean age was roughly 44 +/- 4 years for the mothers and about 12 +/- 4 years for the children. After adapter ligation with NEBNext reagents, the libraries were sequenced on Illumina HiSeq 2000 with 100+100 nt paired-end reads. To avoid cross-contamination, the mother libraries and the child libraries were prepared a month apart and sequenced in separate runs. Each donor had between about 450,000 and 2,300,000 distinct TCR beta clonotypes identified. Naive TCR beta clonotypes were estimated from low-frequency clonotypes matched to each donor's FACS-determined naive share, without sorting.

What was sequenced was blood. This receptor was obtained from a girl aged 2 to 10 in good health. The receptor chain draws on TRBV7-9 and TRBJ2-1, with a tentative D call of TRBD1 or TRBD2, each matching 5 bases. The CDR3 is CASSLTGPLPNEQFF. The DNA reads TGTGCCAGCAGCTTGACGGGACCCCTCCCAAATGAGCAGTTCTTC.